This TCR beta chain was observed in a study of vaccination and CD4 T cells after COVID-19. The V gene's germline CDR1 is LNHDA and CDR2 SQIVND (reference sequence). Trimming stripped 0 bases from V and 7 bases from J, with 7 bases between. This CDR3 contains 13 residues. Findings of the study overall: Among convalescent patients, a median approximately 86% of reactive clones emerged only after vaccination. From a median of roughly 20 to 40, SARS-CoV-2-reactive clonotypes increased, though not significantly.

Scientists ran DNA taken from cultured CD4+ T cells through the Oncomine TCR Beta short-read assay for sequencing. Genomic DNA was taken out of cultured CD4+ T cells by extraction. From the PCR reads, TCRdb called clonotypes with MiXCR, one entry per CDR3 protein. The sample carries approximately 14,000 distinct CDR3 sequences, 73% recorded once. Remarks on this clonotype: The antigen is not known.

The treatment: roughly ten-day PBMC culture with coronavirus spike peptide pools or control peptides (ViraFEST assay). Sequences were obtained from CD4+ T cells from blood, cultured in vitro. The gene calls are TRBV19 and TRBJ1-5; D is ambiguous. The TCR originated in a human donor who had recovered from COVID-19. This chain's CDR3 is CASSIEGGQPQHF. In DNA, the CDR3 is TGTGCCAGTAGTATAGAGGGAGGACAGCCCCAGCATTTT.